These T cell receptor beta chains were read from a single sample in a study of cytomegalovirus exposure and HLA in healthy donors. The method was immunoSEQ multiplex PCR; TCRdb's version includes in-frame clones alone and lacks a portion of them. Here the sample spans about 160,000 clones, about 90% being singletons. Sequencing used PBMCs. Source of these receptors: a man between 18 and 29 years old in good health and CMV-seropositive. Both conserved end residues are part of each CDR3. The D gene is left open where the match is weak. Part of the rows lack a size; the others show once, few, many or a class for expanded clones.

>.|TRBV6-5|TRBJ2-2|once
TGTGCCAGCAGTTCCCGACTAAGGGAGCTGTTTTTT
CASSSRLRELFF
>TRBD1|TRBV18|TRBJ1-1|.
TGTGCCAGCTCACCGGGGACAGTGAACACTGAAGCTTTCTTT
CASSPGTVNTEAFF
>TRBD2|TRBV4-1|TRBJ2-5|.
TGCGCCAGCAGCCAAGAGGGGAGGGAGGAGACCCAGTACTTC
CASSQEGREETQYF
>TRBD2|TRBV6-1|TRBJ2-7|.
TGTGCCAGCGGACTAGCCAACTACGAGCAGTACTTC
CASGLANYEQYF
>.|TRBV10-3|TRBJ2-2|.
TGTGCCACCGGGGTCGGGGTAATCGGGGAGCTGTTTTTT
CATGVGVIGELFF
>TRBD1|TRBV2|TRBJ1-2|few
TGTGCCAGCAGTGATGGGGACAGGAGAAACTATGGCTACACCTTC
CASSDGDRRNYGYTF
>TRBD2|TRBV7-9|TRBJ2-2|.
TGTGCCAGCAGCCATGGAACTAGCGGGAGGGAGGACACCGGGGAGCTGTTTTTT
CASSHGTSGREDTGELFF
>TRBD2|TRBV5-4|TRBJ2-2|.
TGTGCCAGCAGCAACCGGCGGGGGACCGGGGAGCTGTTTTTT
CASSNRRGTGELFF
>.|TRBV10-3|TRBJ2-7|.
TGTGCCATCAGTGAGTCGCGGGGCCTGATAGGGGTTGGCGAGCAGTACTTC
CAISESRGLIGVGEQYF
>.|TRBV7-8|TRBJ1-4|.
TGTGCCAGCAGCTTAGATCTACAGTTGTCTAATGAAAAACTGTTTTTT
CASSLDLQLSNEKLFF
>TRBD2|TRBV5-4|TRBJ2-7|.
TGTGCCAGCAGCCTGGGGAGGGGTGACTACGAGCAGTACTTC
CASSLGRGDYEQYF
>.|TRBV19|TRBJ1-1|.
TGTGCCAGTAGTATAGATCGCGGCATGAACACTGAAGCTTTCTTT
CASSIDRGMNTEAFF
>TRBD2|TRBV27|TRBJ2-1|.
TGTGCCAGCAGTCAGGGACTAGCGGGTGCCAATGAGCAGTTCTTC
CASSQGLAGANEQFF
>.|TRBV5-4|TRBJ1-3|.
TGTGCCAGCAGCTTGGCAGGGAGGAATGGAAACACCATATATTTT
CASSLAGRNGNTIYF
>TRBD2|TRBV7-9|TRBJ2-1|.
TGTGCCAGCAGCTTAGGGGAAGTTAGTCGACTAGCGGGGTACAGTGAGCAGTTCTTC
CASSLGEVSRLAGYSEQFF
>TRBD1|TRBV6-1|TRBJ1-5|.
TGTGCCAGCAGTGAAAACATAGGACAGGGGGCGAGCAATCAGCCCCAGCATTTT
CASSENIGQGASNQPQHF
>.|TRBV6-5|TRBJ1-3|.
TGTGCCAGCAGTTACTCGGGCTCCAGGGAAAACACCATATATTTT
CASSYSGSRENTIYF
>.|TRBV25-1|TRBJ1-6|once
TGTGCCAGCAGTGAGCAGGGAAGCAATTCACCCCTCCACTTT
CASSEQGSNSPLHF
>.|TRBV25-1|TRBJ2-1|once
TGTGCCAGCAGTGAGTGGGGGGAGGTCTACAATGAGCAGTTCTTC
CASSEWGEVYNEQFF
>.|TRBV7-2|TRBJ1-4|.
TGTGCCAGCAGCCAGGGAGGGGCGGCCTCCCAACTGTTTTTT
CASSQGGAASQLFF
>.|TRBV7-9|TRBJ1-1|once
TGTGCCAGCAGCTCAACAGACGTCGGAGCTTTCTTT
CASSSTDVGAFF
>.|TRBV6-5|TRBJ2-1|.
TGTGCCAGCAGTTACTATGGCAGGTCGCTCAATGAGCAGTTCTTC
CASSYYGRSLNEQFF
>.|TRBV7-9|TRBJ2-7|.
TGTGCCAGCAGCTTCGGGTCTATCATCTACGAGCAGTACTTC
CASSFGSIIYEQYF
>.|TRBV6-5|TRBJ2-1|few
TGTGCCAGCAGTCTGAGGGACACCTCCTACAATGAGCAGTTCTTC
CASSLRDTSYNEQFF
>.|TRBV19|TRBJ2-1|once
TGTGCCAGTGACAACTACAATGAGCAGTTCTTC
CASDNYNEQFF
>.|TRBV27|TRBJ1-5|.
TGTGCCAGCAGTTTATCTGGCAGGGGTGATCAGCCCCAGCATTTT
CASSLSGRGDQPQHF
>.|TRBV11-1|TRBJ2-2|.
TGTGCCAGCAGAAGTACAGGGCCGAACACCGGGGAGCTGTTTTTT
CASRSTGPNTGELFF
>.|TRBV6-5|TRBJ1-4|.
TGTGCCAGCAGGCGGGGCCTTAATGAAAAACTGTTTTTT
CASRRGLNEKLFF
>.|TRBV4-1|TRBJ2-3|.
TGCGCCAGCAGCCAAAGCCGAGTCTGGGGGCTGGGCACAGATACGCAGTATTTT
CASSQSRVWGLGTDTQYF
>.|TRBV11-2|TRBJ2-7|once
TGTGCCAGCAGCTTCTTATCCTACGAGCAGTACTTC
CASSFLSYEQYF
>.|TRBV2|TRBJ2-1|.
TGTGCCAGCAGGCGGGACAATGAGCAGTTCTTC
CASRRDNEQFF
>.|TRBV28|TRBJ1-1|.
TGTGCCAGCAGAGGCGAGGGGGGGGGCCTTAACACTGAAGCTTTCTTT
CASRGEGGGLNTEAFF
>TRBD1|TRBV5-1|TRBJ1-5|.
TGCGCCAGCAGCTTGACAGGGGGCGATCAGCCCCAGCATTTT
CASSLTGGDQPQHF
>TRBD1|TRBV14|TRBJ1-2|.
TGTGCCAGCAGCCAGGGCAGGGGGCAAGGCTATGGCTACACCTTC
CASSQGRGQGYGYTF
>.|TRBV7-9|TRBJ2-5|.
TGTGCCAGCAGCTTAGGAGGGGGGGGCCGCCGTTCTCAGTACTTC
CASSLGGGGRRSQYF
>TRBD1|TRBV6-1|TRBJ1-5|.
TGTGCCAGCAGTGCTTGGGGACAGGCGGATCAGCCCCAGCATTTT
CASSAWGQADQPQHF
>.|TRBV5-5|TRBJ2-7|.
TGTGCCAGCAGTTCTAAATCTAGCGAAATCTACGAGCAGTACTTC
CASSSKSSEIYEQYF
>.|TRBV6-4|TRBJ2-3|few
TGTGCCAGCAGTAGGGAGGGACAGGGCACAGATACGCAGTATTTT
CASSREGQGTDTQYF
>.|TRBV5-4|TRBJ2-7|.
TGTGCCAGCAGCGAAACAGGGTACGAGCAGTACTTC
CASSETGYEQYF
>.|TRBV18|TRBJ2-1|.
TGTGCCAGCTCACCTCTCGTCCCCAGGAGCGGGCGCTGGGATGAGCAGTTCTTC
CASSPLVPRSGRWDEQFF
>TRBD2|TRBV7-9|TRBJ2-1|once
TGTGCCAGCAGCTTAGAGGGACTAGGAAACTACAATGAGCAGTTCTTC
CASSLEGLGNYNEQFF
>TRBD1|TRBV25-1|TRBJ1-3|.
TGTGCCAGCAGTGCGGGACAGGTTACGTCTGGAAACACCATATATTTT
CASSAGQVTSGNTIYF
>TRBD1|TRBV5-1|TRBJ1-1|.
TGCGCCAGCAGCCCACCCGAGACAGGGGTGAACACTGAAGCTTTCTTT
CASSPPETGVNTEAFF
>TRBD1|TRBV6-5|TRBJ1-1|.
TGTGCCAGCAGTTACCCCGGACAGGGGGCTTTCTTT
CASSYPGQGAFF
>TRBD2|TRBV4-1|TRBJ2-1|.
TGCGCCAGCAGACCTCTAGCGGGAGGGAGCAATGAGCAGTTCTTC
CASRPLAGGSNEQFF
>TRBD1|TRBV5-6|TRBJ1-4|.
TGTGCCAGCAGCTTAAGGACAGGGGTACGTGAAAAACTGTTTTTT
CASSLRTGVREKLFF
>TRBD2|TRBV18|TRBJ2-3|.
TGTGCCAGCTCACCACGTCCGGGACTAGAGGTATCAGATACGCAGTATTTT
CASSPRPGLEVSDTQYF
>.|TRBV28|TRBJ2-2|.
TGTGCCAGCCGAAAGGGGGAGACGGGCACCGGGGAGCTGTTTTTT
CASRKGETGTGELFF
>.|TRBV27|TRBJ1-5|.
TGTGCCAGCAGTTTCAGGGGCGACGGCAATCAGCCCCAGCATTTT
CASSFRGDGNQPQHF
>TRBD2|TRBV19|TRBJ2-3|.
TGTGCCAGTAGTACCAGCCAGCGGGAGGGTACAGATACGCAGTATTTT
CASSTSQREGTDTQYF
>.|TRBV7-8|TRBJ2-1|.
TGTGCCAGCAGCTTAAACCGACTCGCAACCTACAATGAGCAGTTCTTC
CASSLNRLATYNEQFF
>TRBD2|TRBV7-2|TRBJ2-3|once
TGTGCCAGCAGCTTAGCGGCTAGCGGGAGGGCCGGAGATACGCAGTATTTT
CASSLAASGRAGDTQYF
>.|TRBV7-5|TRBJ2-7|.
TGTGCCAGAAGCCCCGCAGGGGGGAGAGGCTACGAGCAGTACTTC
CARSPAGGRGYEQYF